The 32 T cell receptor beta chains presented below share a single source sample, sequenced in a study of vaccination and CD4 T cells after COVID-19. These receptors lack a known antigen. CD4+ T cells that had been cultured provided DNA sequenced with the Oncomine TCR Beta short-read assay. Via MiXCR, TCRdb re-called the PCR reads, giving one row per CDR3 protein. Here the sample spans about 22,000 distinct CDR3 sequences, about two fifths being singletons. The time point was: late sampling 161 to 241 days after vaccination in three convalescent patients. Treatment denoted: approximately 9-day PBMC culture with coronavirus spike peptide pools or control peptides (ViraFEST assay). The input for sequencing was CD4+ T cells from blood, cultured in vitro, taken about 7 months after SARS-CoV-2 vaccination. These receptors came from a human donor who had recovered from COVID-19.

This clonotype was picked up a small number of times. V usage is TRBV7-3 and J usage is TRBJ2-3; 10 nucleotides align to TRBD1. This CDR3 has 17 residues. V gave up 3 bases and J gave up 3 bases; unmatched junction bases: 9. Germline CDR1 SGHTA, CDR2 FQGTGA. This chain's CDR3 is CASSFPTGGSGTDTQYF. Here the CDR3 DNA reads TGTGCCAGCAGCTTCCCGACAGGGGGCTCGGGGACAGATACGCAGTATTTT.

By frequency in the sample, this clonotype is medium-sized. V and J are TRBV20-1 and TRBJ1-2; 8 bases are a match to TRBD1. The CDR3 consists of 15 residues. Germline CDR1 and CDR2: DFQATT and SNEGSKA (reference sequence). V lost 1 base and J lost 4; bases outside the gene matches: 8. CDR3 residues: CSARAWTGRGYGYTF. CDR3 DNA sequence: TGCAGTGCTAGAGCGTGGACAGGGAGAGGCTATGGCTACACCTTC.

By share, this clonotype counts as medium-sized. This chain uses TRBV27 with TRBJ2-1; D unresolved. The CDR3 runs 11 residues. CDR1 and CDR2 from the germline V gene are MNHEY and SMNVEV (reference sequence). V was shortened by 5 bases and J by 12 bases, with 11 bases between the two germline ends. In DNA, the CDR3 is TGTGCCAGCAGTGATAATGAGTGGCAGTTCTTC. This codes for CASSDNEWQFF.

J is TRBJ2-1 and V is TRBV7-2; TRBD2 matches 13 bases. Germline CDR1 is SGHTA and CDR2 is FQGNSA. V lost 2 bases, J lost 9 bases, and 10 bases stayed unmatched. The CDR3 extends over 17 amino acids. CDR3 sequence reads: CASSLQGRLAGGGEQFF. Here the CDR3 DNA reads TGTGCCAGCAGCTTACAAGGGAGACTAGCGGGAGGCGGTGAGCAGTTCTTC.

The chain employs TRBV12-3 or TRBV12-4 and TRBJ1-2; D gene ambiguous. The V and J ends lost 1 base and 1 base respectively, with 4 bases between them. The CDR3 runs to 13 residues. The chain's CDR3 is CASSLGDNYGYTF. CDR3 DNA sequence: TGTGCCAGCAGTTTAGGGGATAACTATGGCTACACCTTC.

This clonotype was counted between two and nine times. This sequence joins TRBV7-8 and TRBJ1-1; possibly TRBD1 for D (6 bases). Trimming cost V 5 bases and J 1 base, with 11 bases left between them. The CDR3 length is 14 residues. Germline lookup yields CDR1 SGHVS and CDR2 FQNEAQ. The CDR3 here is CASSRGTSNTEAFF. The CDR3 DNA follows: TGTGCCAGCAGCCGCGGGACATCGAACACTGAAGCTTTCTTT.

The V and J genes are TRBV6-1 and TRBJ2-7; TRBD1 matches at 9 bases. This CDR3 has 15 residues. Germline assignment: CDR1 MNHNS and CDR2 SASEGT. Trimming removed 6 bases from V and 2 bases from J; junction bases left unmatched: 8. As DNA, the CDR3 is TGTGCCAGCAGGTTCAGGGACAGGGTACCCTACGAGCAGTACTTC. The encoded protein is CASRFRDRVPYEQYF.

The V and J genes are TRBV20-1 and TRBJ2-7, with 13 bases aligning to TRBD2. The germline gives CDR1 DFQATT, CDR2 SNEGSKA (reference sequence). The CDR3 totals 16 residues. The trim removed 4 bases at V and 0 bases at J, leaving 6 bases unmatched. CDR3 sequence (DNA): TGCAGTGCTACTGGACTAGCGGGAGCCCCCTCCTACGAGCAGTACTTC. Translation: CSATGLAGAPSYEQYF.

This clonotype was recorded a few times. This chain connects TRBV28 to TRBJ1-5; D is ambiguous. Trimming shortened V by 8 bases and J by 2 bases, and 4 bases separated the two germline ends. This CDR3 spans 11 amino acids. Per the germline V gene, CDR1 is MDHEN and CDR2 is SYDVKM. CDR3 DNA: TGTGCCAGCCGAGGCAATCAGCCCCAGCATTTT. Protein sequence: CASRGNQPQHF.

The gene calls are TRBV21-1 and TRBJ2-1; TRBD2 is the table's D call, not checked against the DNA. TRBV21-1 is classified as a pseudogene. The CDR3 extends over 16 amino acids. This chain's CDR3 is CASSKAPSGMPNEQFF. For the CDR3, the DNA is TGTGCCAGCAGCAAAGCGCCTAGCGGGATGCCCAATGAGCAGTTCTTC.

This clonotype has just a few counts. The chain recombines TRBV7-3 with TRBJ2-2, with no clear D. The CDR3 has 13 residues. The germline V gene has CDR1 SGHTA and CDR2 FQGTGA. With 2 bases removed from V and 2 bases from J, the gap between germline ends came to 3 bases. The CDR3 sequence is CASSLFNTGELFF. CDR3 DNA sequence: TGTGCCAGCAGCTTATTTAACACCGGGGAGCTGTTTTTT.

The chain combines TRBV2 with TRBJ1-5, with unresolved D. V gave up 7 bases and J gave up 3 bases, with 10 bases separating them. CDR1 SNHLY and CDR2 FYNNEI come from the germline V gene. This CDR3 spans 13 amino acids. The CDR3 DNA follows: TGTGCCAGCAACTCCCAAAACAATCAGCCCCAGCATTTT. Translating gives CASNSQNNQPQHF.

This clonotype was observed a handful of times. The CDR3 coding sequence is TGTGCCAGCAGCCCCCCGGGTGGGGGCGATGAGCAGTTCTTC. It translates to CASSPPGGGDEQFF. V is TRBV7-2 and J is TRBJ2-1, with D perhaps matching TRBD1 (6 bases). This CDR3 is built from 14 residues. The V gene lost 5 bases and the J gene lost 8 bases, with 16 bases spanning the gap. CDR1 is SGHTA and CDR2 is FQGNSA in the germline V gene.

This chain joins TRBV20-1 and TRBJ2-7, with D possibly being TRBD1 or TRBD2 (5 bases each). V was pared by 5 bases and J by 2 bases, with 13 bases between. The germline gives CDR1 DFQATT, CDR2 SNEGSKA (reference sequence). The CDR3 runs to 13 residues. The CDR3 region is CSAPRDGTYEQYF. The CDR3 bases are TGCAGTGCTCCCCGGGACGGCACCTACGAGCAGTACTTC.

Only a few counts were recorded for this clonotype. The J gene is TRBJ2-7, the V gene TRBV20-1; D is unresolved. Germline CDR1 is DFQATT and CDR2 is SNEGSKA (reference sequence). V gave up 0 bases and J gave up 0 bases, with 6 bases separating them. The CDR3 spans 13 residues. The CDR3 loop reads CSARDQVSYEQYF. CDR3 coding DNA: TGCAGTGCTAGAGACCAGGTCTCCTACGAGCAGTACTTC.

The chain uses TRBV18 and TRBJ2-1; 10 bases map to TRBD2. The CDR3 extends over 16 amino acids. Germline V gene lookup returns CDR1 KGHSH and CDR2 LQKENI. V shed 0 bases and J 7 bases; nucleotides not matched to a gene: 6. For the CDR3, the DNA is TGTGCCAGCTCACCACCGAACCTAGCGGGGGTGAATGAGCAGTTCTTC. Its translation is CASSPPNLAGVNEQFF.

This clonotype was found once. The chain recombines TRBV2 with TRBJ1-1, with D unresolved. Per the germline V gene, CDR1 is SNHLY and CDR2 is FYNNEI. The CDR3 has 12 amino acids. Trimming removed 5 bases from V and 1 base from J, with 5 bases in between. This CDR3 reads CASSRQNTEAFF. In nucleotides, the CDR3 is TGTGCCAGCAGTAGACAGAACACTGAAGCTTTCTTT. Complete variable domain (other parts from reference TRBV2 and TRBJ1-1): EPEVTQTPSHQVTQMGQEVILRCVPISNHLYFYWYRQILGQKVEFLVSFYNNEISEKSEIFDDQFSVERPDGSNFTLKIRSTKLEDSAMYFCASSRQNTEAFFGQGTRLTVV.

This chain connects TRBV5-4 to TRBJ1-2; D is undetermined. CDR1 is SGHNT, CDR2 YYREEE, per germline (reference sequence). The V end was cut by 2 bases, the J end by 7 bases, with 24 bases between. The CDR3 spans 17 residues. In DNA form, the CDR3 reads TGTGCCAGCAGCTTCCCCCAGGAAGGACTCATAACGGGTGGCTACACCTTC. Encoded protein: CASSFPQEGLITGGYTF. Supplemented by reference TRBV5-4 and TRBJ1-2, the full variable domain reads ETGVTQSPTHLIKTRGQQVTLRCSSQSGHNTVSWYQQALGQGPQFIFQYYREEENGRGNFPPRFSGLQFPNYSSELNVNALELDDSALYLCASSFPQEGLITGGYTFGSGTRLTVV.

The V and J genes are TRBV4-2 and TRBJ2-3; D gene uncertain. Germline CDR1 and CDR2: LGHNA and YNFKEQ. The CDR3 has 14 residues. With 0 bases removed from V and 1 base from J, the gap between germline ends came to 5 bases. CDR3 coding DNA: TGTGCCAGCAGCCAAGAAGAGGGCACAGATACGCAGTATTTT. This gives the protein CASSQEEGTDTQYF.

This clonotype has just a few counts. The J gene is TRBJ2-3, the V gene TRBV7-2; D unresolved. From germline, CDR1 is SGHTA and CDR2 FQGNSA. The CDR3 extends over 14 amino acids. V lost 3 bases to trimming and J lost 5 bases, with 12 bases between them. The CDR3 protein is CASSFAASRDTQYF. The CDR3 coding sequence is TGTGCCAGCAGCTTTGCGGCAAGTAGAGATACGCAGTATTTT.

The CDR3 nucleotides are TGTGCCAGCAGCTTCTTGGGACGCTCTGGGGCCAACGTCCTGACTTTC. This gives the protein CASSFLGRSGANVLTF. The rearrangement uses TRBV5-4 and TRBJ2-6; perhaps D is TRBD1 or TRBD2 (5 bases each). The germline CDR1 and CDR2 sequences are SGHNT and YYREEE (reference sequence). V gave up 2 bases and J gave up 0 bases, with 9 bases separating them. The CDR3 has 16 amino acids. Drawing the rest from reference TRBV5-4 and TRBJ2-6, the complete variable domain is ETGVTQSPTHLIKTRGQQVTLRCSSQSGHNTVSWYQQALGQGPQFIFQYYREEENGRGNFPPRFSGLQFPNYSSELNVNALELDDSALYLCASSFLGRSGANVLTFGAGSRLTVL.

The V and J genes are TRBV7-9 and TRBJ1-2; 7 bases line up with TRBD1. Germline CDR1 and CDR2: SEHNR and FQNEAQ (reference sequence). The CDR3 covers 13 residues. Trimming at V came to 6 bases and at J to 3 bases, leaving 4 bases not matched to a gene. CDR3 DNA: TGTGCCAGCAGAACCGGGACAGACTATGGCTACACCTTC. Translating it yields CASRTGTDYGYTF.

The rearrangement joins TRBV6-1 to TRBJ2-7; no reliable D call. This CDR3 spans 16 amino acids. Germline assignment: CDR1 MNHNS and CDR2 SASEGT. V was shortened by 2 bases and J by 3 bases, with 17 bases between the two germline ends. The CDR3 loop is CASSEQTHLRNYEQYF. In DNA form, the CDR3 reads TGTGCCAGCAGTGAACAGACCCACCTCCGTAACTACGAGCAGTACTTC.

This clonotype was seen a few times. The CDR3 spells CASSLRFITGRKTQYF. The CDR3, as DNA: TGTGCCAGCAGTTTAAGGTTCATAACGGGTAGAAAGACCCAGTACTTC. The J gene is TRBJ2-5, the V gene TRBV27; D ambiguous. Germline lookup yields CDR1 MNHEY and CDR2 SMNVEV (reference sequence). V lost 2 bases, J lost 6 bases, and 19 bases lay in between. The CDR3 has 16 residues.

This clonotype showed up just once. This chain connects TRBV4-1 to TRBJ2-3; 9 bases map to TRBD2. In germline, CDR1 is MGHRA, CDR2 YSYEKL. The J segment lost 6 bases and the V segment lost 4 bases, leaving 11 bases of the junction unmatched. CDR3 length: 16 amino acids. This CDR3 reads CASSRTPGLATDTQYF. The CDR3 DNA reads TGCGCCAGCAGCCGGACACCGGGACTAGCAACGGATACGCAGTATTTT.

The chain combines TRBV24-1 with TRBJ1-1; weak D call: TRBD1 (6 bases). V lost 4 bases, J lost 5 bases, and 16 bases lay in between. The length of the CDR3 is 15 residues. Per the germline V gene, CDR1 is KGHDR and CDR2 is SFDVKD. The CDR3 reads CATSDGKTGTTEAFF. DNA of the CDR3: TGTGCCACCAGTGACGGGAAAACAGGGACTACTGAAGCTTTCTTT.

The chain links TRBV20-1 to TRBJ2-1, with 11 bases that match TRBD2. The V gene's germline CDR1 is DFQATT and CDR2 SNEGSKA (reference sequence). This CDR3 spans 15 amino acids. The V segment lost 2 bases and the J segment 6 bases; nucleotides outside the gene matches: 6. CDR3 sequence reads: CSARRTSGSFNEQFF. CDR3 nucleotides: TGCAGTGCTAGACGAACTAGCGGGAGCTTCAATGAGCAGTTCTTC.

The V call is TRBV7-9, the J call TRBJ2-7; 12 bases line up with TRBD1. Germline V gene data show CDR1 as SEHNR and CDR2 as FQNEAQ (reference sequence). This CDR3 has 15 residues. V trimming: 5 bases; J trimming: 7 bases; junction bases outside the gene matches: 9. The CDR3 DNA is TGTGCCAGCAGCCCTTGGGACAGGGGGCTTGGGGAGCAGTACTTC. This translates into CASSPWDRGLGEQYF.

J is TRBJ2-2 and V is TRBV20-1; D unclear. V was clipped by 3 bases and J by 5 bases, with 10 bases between them. The germline gives CDR1 DFQATT, CDR2 SNEGSKA (reference sequence). This CDR3 spans 13 amino acids. CDR3 nucleotide sequence: TGCAGTGCTAGCGGTTACGAGACCGGGGAGCTGTTTTTT. Its protein product is CSASGYETGELFF.

The table lists this clonotype with a count of one. V gene TRBV5-1 combines with J gene TRBJ1-2; no reliable D call. V was trimmed by 0 bases and J by 5 bases, leaving 11 bases between them. The germline gives CDR1 SGHRS, CDR2 YFSETQ. This CDR3 spans 14 amino acids. CDR3 region: CASSLDRQTYGYTF. In DNA form, the CDR3 reads TGCGCCAGCAGCTTGGACCGGCAGACGTATGGCTACACCTTC. The full variable domain, rest sourced from reference TRBV5-1 and TRBJ1-2, is KAGVTQTPRYLIKTRGQQVTLSCSPISGHRSVSWYQQTPGQGLQFLFEYFSETQRNKGNFPGRFSGRQFSNSRSEMNVSTLELGDSALYLCASSLDRQTYGYTFGSGTRLTVV.

This clonotype was counted a few times. The V gene is TRBV6-5, the J gene TRBJ1-5; D ambiguous. Germline V gene data show CDR1 as MNHEY and CDR2 as SVGAGI. The CDR3 has 14 amino acids. V gave up 2 bases and J gave up 4 bases, with 9 bases separating them. The CDR3 DNA reads TGTGCCAGCAGTTACCCATTGCCGAATCAGCCCCAGCATTTT. Residues: CASSYPLPNQPQHF.

This clonotype was observed a handful of times. The J gene is TRBJ2-1, the V gene TRBV6-1; weak D call: TRBD2 (6 bases). Germline CDR1 reads MNHNS; CDR2 reads SASEGT. The V and J ends lost 1 base and 0 bases respectively, with 10 bases between them. The CDR3 sequence is 16 residues long. The CDR3 region is CASSEVHGGSYNEQFF. In nucleotides, the CDR3 is TGTGCCAGCAGTGAAGTGCACGGGGGCTCCTACAATGAGCAGTTCTTC.